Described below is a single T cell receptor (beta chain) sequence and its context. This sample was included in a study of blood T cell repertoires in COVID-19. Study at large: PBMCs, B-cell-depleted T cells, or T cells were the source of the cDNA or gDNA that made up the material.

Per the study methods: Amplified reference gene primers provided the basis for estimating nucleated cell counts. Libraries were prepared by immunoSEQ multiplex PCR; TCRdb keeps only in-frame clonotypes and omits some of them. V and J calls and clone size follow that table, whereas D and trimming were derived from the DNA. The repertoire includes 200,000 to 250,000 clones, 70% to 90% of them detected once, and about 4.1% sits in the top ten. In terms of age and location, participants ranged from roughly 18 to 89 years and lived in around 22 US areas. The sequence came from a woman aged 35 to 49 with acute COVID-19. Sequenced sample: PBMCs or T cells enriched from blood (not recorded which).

CDR3 DNA sequence: TGTGCCAGTAGTACACTAGCGGGAAGCTCCTACGAGCAGTACTTC. This encodes CASSTLAGSSYEQYF. The J gene is TRBJ2-7, the V gene TRBV19, with TRBD2 matching 10 bases. This CDR3 is 15 amino acids long. J gave up 0 bases and V 4 bases, and 3 bases lay outside the gene matches. Germline CDR1 reads LNHDA; CDR2 reads SQIVND (reference sequence).